This T cell receptor (beta chain) was documented in a study of shared clonotypes between healthy human individuals (dated by TCRdb to the early 2020s). Turning to the overall study: The cohort comprised two women and a few men aged 18 to 49 years. For each donor, CD4 naive and CD4 memory were each run on three plates, CD8 naive on two plates, and CD8 memory on one plate. To estimate repertoire size and how much clonotype sharing occurs between individuals, the study deeply sequenced the blood TCR repertoires of 4 to 6 healthy adults. Different laboratories and diverse techniques were used to prepare libraries and sequence TCR repertoires, to increase sequencing depth and limit assay-specific biases. Leukapheresis yielded between about 0.9 and 8.9 billion PBMCs per donor. Paper-wide results and their limitations: Estimated clonotype richness was generally larger for naive than for memory subsets. Incomplete sequencing was indicated by rarefaction of sorted-subset datasets, despite the large sequencing depth. Sampling was restricted to blood, and TCR repertoires in tissue are likely to differ from TCR repertoires in blood. About 4.5% of naive CD4, 3% to 4% of naive CD8, roughly 2.5% of memory CD4, and approximately 0.4% of memory CD8 clonotypes were shared across several donors. The genetic and exposure-history diversity represented was limited by the small number of donors. Compared with non-shared clonotypes, clonotypes shared by all four sorted-subset donors had higher generation probabilities. Based on pairwise subsampling, the degree of clonotype sharing among donors was expected to be affected by sequencing depth.

V is shortened by 7 bases, J by 5 bases, and the region joining them spans 11 bases. CDR1 and CDR2 are drawn from the germline V gene: MNHNS, SASEGT. From its cysteine to its phenylalanine, the CDR3 spans 12 amino acids. The only DNA kept is the CDR3, 36 bases in frame from the first base. CD8 naive samples were obtained by positive selection for CCR7 among CD45RO-negative cells, yielding a CD45RA+CCR7+ population from which TemRA cells were excluded. Healthy HIV-negative adults with no recently reported acute infections or vaccinations were included as donors. Every donor was a Caucasian adult living in Nashville, Tennessee, USA. Blood was collected by leukapheresis, and PBMCs were isolated by Ficoll-Histopaque density gradient centrifugation and then cryopreserved in liquid nitrogen vapor phase. Analytical flow cytometry was used to check the purity and quantity of every magnetically sorted T cell population. Genomic DNA was isolated from every sorted fraction and measured by UV absorbance on a Nanodrop 2000c.

With respect to this clone: The specificity of this receptor is unknown. Base-call qualities are not available, and no considerably larger clone is one nucleotide away.

Using the deep immunoSEQ assay, multiplex PCR amplified TCR CDR3 regions from genomic DNA. Extracted genomic DNA from each cell subset was distributed evenly across all wells of several immunoSEQ 96-well plates, and each plate was treated as a replicate. For sorted subsets, around 0.2 ug of genomic DNA, equivalent to around 29,000 T cell genomes, went into each replicate PCR. Purified libraries were quantified with a Qubit 3.0 fluorometer, sized on a Bioanalyzer 2100, and re-quantified with the KAPA Library Quantification kit. Every immunoSEQ 96-well plate was sequenced on a dedicated single-read 150-cycle Illumina NextSeq 550 flow cell. Under the source paper's analysis protocol: Because the immunoSEQ output included only junctional sequences and no quality scores, the filtering could not be the same as the filtering used for full-length reads. To assign V/J genes and CDR3, sequences were annotated against IMGT germline references using PyIR, a Python wrapper for IgBLAST v1.9. Reads with weak V/J assignments (E-value above 1e-6), missing CDR3, stop codons, out-of-frame junctions, or ambiguous translated residues were removed. V3J clonotypes were defined as sequences sharing an identical inferred V gene, J gene, and CDR3 amino acid sequence. Percentage overlap between repertoires was computed as shared unique clonotypes divided by the size of the smaller repertoire. Three approaches were used to assess repertoire richness: RTK rarefaction, the Chao1 estimator, and Recon v2.1 estimates of unobserved clonotypes. For all TCRbeta clonotypes obtained by the gDNA method from a few donors, generation probabilities were computed with OLGA. TCRdb provides this immuneACCESS table in a form limited to in-frame rearrangements. Some clones are lacking; in checked studies, under half of them reflect an unresolved V gene, and why the rest are absent is not known. V, J and clone size were drawn from that table, and D and trimming were deduced from the DNA. The sample data list approximately 2,000,000 clones, and roughly 95% of these were observed just once. The ten largest make up around 1.7% of the sample.

The sequenced material came from naive CD8+ T cells from PBMCs. The cell subset or site label, read with the paper, signifies: CD45RA+CCR7+. Recombination linked TRBV6-1 to TRBJ1-1; the D gene cannot be named for sure. The clonotype was recovered from a man between 18 and 35 years old in good health. Some clones in this sample may be carry-over from other donors' samples. The CDR3 corresponds to CASTSRGTEAFF. The nucleotide sequence is given as TGTGCCAGCACCTCGAGAGGGACTGAAGCTTTCTTT.